Each of the 16 T cell receptor beta chains below was sequenced from the same sample in a study of T cell responses to AZD1222 COVID-19 vaccine. The data were produced by immunoSEQ multiplex PCR, yet TCRdb's version contains in-frame clones alone and is incomplete. The data contain approximately 150,000 clones, over 85% of them seen just once; the ten biggest clones take up 2.6%. The specimen comprised peripheral blood, sampled on day 0 of AZD1222 vaccination. The receptors come from an adult in good health.

The genes are TRBV29-1 and TRBJ1-2; tentative D call: TRBD1 (5 bases). Germline lookup yields CDR1 SQVTM and CDR2 ANQGSEA. Between the trimmed V and J ends, which lost 5 bases and 9 bases, there was a span of 13 bases. CDR3 length equals 11 residues. The CDR3 loop is CSVRQGRSYTF. CDR3 DNA: TGCAGCGTTAGGCAGGGCCGTAGCTACACCTTC.

This chain links TRBV18 with TRBJ2-7, with TRBD2 matching over 11 bases. V shed 9 bases, J shed 0 bases, and the junction held 4 bases outside the gene matches. The CDR3 runs to 14 residues. Germline values: CDR1 KGHSH, CDR2 LQKENI. The CDR3 protein is CASELAGASYEQYF. In DNA, the CDR3 is TGTGCCAGTGAACTAGCGGGAGCCTCCTACGAGCAGTACTTC.

In the case of this clone: The sample has other DNA sequences that encode this CDR3 too. V gene TRBV7-9 combines with J gene TRBJ1-5, with TRBD1 matching over 8 bases. The CDR3 spans 16 residues. CDR1 SEHNR and CDR2 FQNEAQ come from the germline V gene (reference sequence). With V trimmed by 1 base and J by 3 bases, 5 bases remained unmatched. The CDR3 DNA follows: TGTGCCAGCAGCTTAGGGACAGGGAGAGTCAATCAGCCCCAGCATTTT. This sequence encodes CASSLGTGRVNQPQHF.

V usage is TRBV19 and J usage is TRBJ1-5; TRBD1 agrees at 7 bases. The CDR3 has 15 residues. Per germline, CDR1 LNHDA and CDR2 SQIVND (reference sequence). The V and J ends lost 4 bases and 11 bases, in that order; junction bases with no gene match: 14. CDR3 nucleotides: TGTGCCAGTAGTACCGCCCTGACAGGGAACGGTGCCCAGCATTTT. It yields the protein CASSTALTGNGAQHF.

The V and J genes are TRBV14 and TRBJ2-7, with 11 bases identical to TRBD2. The CDR3 totals 16 residues. Per the germline V gene, CDR1 is SGHDN and CDR2 is FVKESK. With V trimmed by 1 base and J by 4 bases, 6 bases remained unmatched. The CDR3 region is CASSQAPGLAAYEQYF. The CDR3, as DNA: TGTGCCAGCAGCCAAGCCCCGGGACTAGCGGCATACGAGCAGTACTTC. The full variable domain, with the rest looked up from reference TRBV14 and TRBJ2-7, is EAGVTQFPSHSVIEKGQTVTLRCDPISGHDNLYWYRRVMGKEIKFLLHFVKESKQDESGMPNNRFLAERTGGTYSTLKVQPAELEDSGVYFCASSQAPGLAAYEQYFGPGTRLTVT.

This clone is a singleton in its sample. V gene TRBV7-2 combines with J gene TRBJ2-7, with D perhaps matching TRBD1 (6 bases). The CDR3 contains 13 residues. V gave up 1 base and J gave up 5 bases, with 9 bases separating them. Germline V gives CDR1 SGHTA, CDR2 FQGNSA. CDR3 nucleotide sequence: TGTGCCAGCAGCTTAGTGTCAGGGGACGAGCAGTACTTC. Translation gives CASSLVSGDEQYF.

The rearrangement joins TRBV5-8 to TRBJ1-2; 8 nucleotides line up with TRBD1. V was clipped by 3 bases and J by 5 bases; unmatched bases: 12. Germline CDR1 reads SGHTS; CDR2 reads YDEGEE. The CDR3 covers 16 residues. CDR3 sequence: CASSYPPGQGGYGYTF. The DNA of the CDR3 is TGTGCCAGCAGCTACCCCCCCGGACAGGGTGGGTATGGCTACACCTTC.

The chain joins TRBV12-5 to TRBJ1-1, with D perhaps TRBD1 (6 bases). Trimming removed 7 bases from V and 7 bases from J, with 13 bases in between. The CDR3 sequence is 12 residues long. Germline V gene lookup returns CDR1 LGHNT and CDR2 FRNRAP. Written as DNA, the CDR3 is TGTGCTAGTGACGACCAGGGGTTTGAAGCTTTCTTT. Its translation is CASDDQGFEAFF.

V gene TRBV24-1 combines with J gene TRBJ2-1; D is uncertain. Trimming took 3 bases from V and 5 from J, leaving 7 bases between them. Germline CDR1 is KGHDR and CDR2 is SFDVKD. The CDR3 spans 13 residues. The CDR3 DNA sequence: TGTGCCACCAGTGATCATCTGAACAATGAGCAGTTCTTC. Translation: CATSDHLNNEQFF.

The chain combines TRBV27 with TRBJ1-5, with D possibly being TRBD1 (6 bases). This CDR3 spans 15 amino acids. Trimming removed 2 bases at V and 3 bases at J, with 11 bases between. CDR1 is MNHEY, CDR2 SMNVEV, per germline (reference sequence). CDR3 DNA sequence: TGTGCCAGCAGTTTAAGCGGACAGAACAATCAGCCCCAGCATTTT. It is translated as CASSLSGQNNQPQHF.

CDR3 nucleotide sequence: TGTGCCAGCAGCTTCGGCGCAGGTGACACTGAAGCTTTCTTT. The encoded protein is CASSFGAGDTEAFF. The rearrangement links TRBV5-6 to TRBJ1-1; D gene unclear. The CDR3 extends over 14 amino acids. Trimming pared 2 bases from V and 3 bases from J, leaving 11 bases between. CDR1 is SGHDT, CDR2 YYEEEE, per germline.

The genes are TRBV27 and TRBJ2-3, with D possibly being TRBD2 (6 bases). This CDR3 comprises 12 residues. Germline assignment: CDR1 MNHEY and CDR2 SMNVEV (reference sequence). Trimming stripped 8 bases from V and 7 bases from J, with 13 bases between. CDR3 sequence reads: CASWDFLNTQYF. The CDR3 coding sequence is TGTGCCAGCTGGGACTTTCTGAATACGCAGTATTTT.

The V gene is TRBV5-1, the J gene TRBJ1-5; D is unresolved. Trimming removed 1 base from V and 7 bases from J, with 12 bases in between. CDR1 and CDR2 from the germline V gene are SGHRS and YFSETQ. CDR3 size: 14 residues. CDR3 amino acids: CASSLQDFEQPQHF. The CDR3 DNA follows: TGCGCCAGCAGCTTGCAGGACTTCGAGCAGCCCCAGCATTTT.

This clone occurred a few times. The chain has TRBV18 and TRBJ2-5, with a tentative D call TRBD1 (6 bases). V dropped 1 base and J dropped 5 bases, with 14 bases sitting between them. Germline-derived CDR1 and CDR2 are KGHSH and LQKENI. The CDR3 loop spans 15 amino acids. CDR3 DNA: TGTGCCAGCTCACCACATAGGGACACTAGGGAGACCCAGTACTTC. Protein product: CASSPHRDTRETQYF.

The rearrangement joins TRBV11-2 to TRBJ2-5; D is perhaps TRBD1 (6 bases). The V gene's germline CDR1 is SGHAT and CDR2 FQNNGV. V lost 2 bases to trimming and J lost 7 bases, with 23 bases between them. This CDR3 has 17 residues. DNA of the CDR3: TGTGCCAGCAGCTTAAGGGGGACATCGGAGAATGTTTGGACCCAGTACTTC. Translation gives CASSLRGTSENVWTQYF.

The chain links TRBV29-1 to TRBJ1-1; 9 nucleotides agree with TRBD1. Unmatched junction bases numbered 6, after V lost 6 bases and J lost 1 base. CDR3 length: 14 residues. Germline V gene data show CDR1 as SQVTM and CDR2 as ANQGSEA. CDR3 amino acids: CSVTGGDTNTEAFF. The DNA of the CDR3 is TGCAGCGTCACAGGGGGCGATACGAACACTGAAGCTTTCTTT.